The entry below describes one TCR beta chain. What it binds is unknown. The junction departs from the called germline gene at one end, perhaps through a read error. This sample was included in a study of molecular identifiers for immune sequencing clone quantification. Germline assignment: CDR1 LGHDT and CDR2 YNNKEL (reference sequence). There are 18 residues in the CDR3. Each library that profiled naive CD8 cells came from roughly 20,000 to 1,000,000 sorted cells with 10%, 30% or 50% RNA. Naive CD8 T cells, phenotype CD8+CD4-CCR7+CD45RA+, were sorted. The use of previously described methods and listed TCR primers produced the bulk TCR libraries. TCRdb processed the PCR reads anew with MiXCR; each CDR3 protein has one entry. The top ten clones hold about 0.73% of a sample with hundreds of thousands of distinct CDR3 sequences, over 25% of them seen once. The study, taken as a whole, reports: More than 99% of effector molecules, versus under 1% of naive-cell molecules, belonged to clones above 20 RNA copies.

The chain combines TRBV3-1 with TRBJ2-2; TRBD1 matches at 8 bases. This receptor was identified in a human donor in good health. Some libraries in this study had Jurkat cell RNA spiked in. The sample taken for sequencing was naive CD8+ T cells from blood, with Jurkat cell RNA spiked in. Indicated subset: FACS-sorted CD8+CD4-CCR7+CD45RA+ naive T cells. Here the CDR3 DNA reads TGTGCCAGCAGCCAAGATTTCCAAGGACAGGGTAACACCGGGGAGCCGTTTTTT. Amino acids: CASSQDFQGQGNTGEPFF.